The entry below gives a single T cell receptor beta chain sequence along with its context. What it recognizes is unknown. A much larger clone is a single base away; this may be a read error. TCR alpha and beta CDR3 regions were amplified from RNA using iRepertoire nested multiplex PCR. One-step reverse transcription and amplification started from approximately 100-400 ng of tissue mRNA or PBMC total RNA. TCRdb passed the multiplex PCR reads through MiXCR, listing each CDR3 protein once. The sample holds 100,000 to 150,000 distinct CDR3 sequences, 24% seen once. Germline assignment: CDR1 MDHEN and CDR2 SYDVKM. There are 15 residues in the CDR3. V lost 3 bases to trimming and J lost 2 bases; unmatched junction nucleotides: 6. This entry comes from a study of glioma-infiltrating T cells. Findings and limits, study-wide: Non-neoplastic patients had below-expected tissue-blood divergence, while all gliomas exceeded expectation.

This clonotype was obtained from a human donor with low-grade glioma or glioblastoma, undergoing nonglioma brain surgery, or in good health (not recorded which). The source material was glioma tissue, nonneoplastic brain tissue, or PBMCs (not recorded which). The V call is TRBV28, the J call TRBJ1-2, with 7 nucleotides matching TRBD1. The CDR3 region is CASSFTGTENYGYTF. DNA of the CDR3: TGTGCCAGCAGTTTCACCGGGACAGAGAACTATGGCTACACCTTC.